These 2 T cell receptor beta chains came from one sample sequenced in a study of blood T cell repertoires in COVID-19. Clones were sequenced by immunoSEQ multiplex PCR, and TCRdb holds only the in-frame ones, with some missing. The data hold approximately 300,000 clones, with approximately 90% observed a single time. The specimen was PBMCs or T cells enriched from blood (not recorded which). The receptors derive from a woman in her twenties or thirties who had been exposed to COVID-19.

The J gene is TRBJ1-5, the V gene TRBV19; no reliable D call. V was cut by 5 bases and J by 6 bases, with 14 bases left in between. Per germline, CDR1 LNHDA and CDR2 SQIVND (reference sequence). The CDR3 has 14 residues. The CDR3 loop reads CASSSVEGSQPQHF. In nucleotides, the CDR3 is TGTGCCAGTAGTTCTGTAGAAGGGAGTCAGCCCCAGCATTTT.

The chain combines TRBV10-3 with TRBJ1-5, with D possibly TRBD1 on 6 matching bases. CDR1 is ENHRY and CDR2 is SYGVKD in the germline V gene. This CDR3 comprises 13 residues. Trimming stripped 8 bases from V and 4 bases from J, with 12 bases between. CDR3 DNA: TGTGCCATCGGGGGACACCAAAATCAGCCCCAGCATTTT. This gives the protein CAIGGHQNQPQHF.